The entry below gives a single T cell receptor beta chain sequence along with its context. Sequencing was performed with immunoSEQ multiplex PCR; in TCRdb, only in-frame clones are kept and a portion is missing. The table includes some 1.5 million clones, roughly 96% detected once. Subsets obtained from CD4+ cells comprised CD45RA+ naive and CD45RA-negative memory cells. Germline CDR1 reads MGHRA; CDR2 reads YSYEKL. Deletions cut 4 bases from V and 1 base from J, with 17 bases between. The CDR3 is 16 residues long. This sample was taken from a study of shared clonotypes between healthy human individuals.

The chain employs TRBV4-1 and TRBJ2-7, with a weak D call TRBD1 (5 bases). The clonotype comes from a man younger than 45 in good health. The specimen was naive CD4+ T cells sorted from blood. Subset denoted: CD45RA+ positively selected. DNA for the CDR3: TGCGCCAGCAGCCCCGCCATAGTCAGGGCATCCTACGAGCAGTACTTC. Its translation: CASSPAIVRASYEQYF.